This TCR beta chain was captured by sequencing in a study of cytomegalovirus exposure and HLA in healthy donors. Separation from the roughly 680-subject first cohort characterized the roughly 130-subject validation cohort, to which the donors belonged. Study-level findings and limits: Despite most TCR sequences being rare, some public TCRs occurred in many donors. First-cohort TCR clusters were later found to tend to co-occur in the roughly 130 validation repertoires.

The table came from immunoSEQ multiplex PCR; TCRdb's copy has only in-frame clones and leaves some out. The table shows about 240,000 clones, with approximately 87% occurring only once. CDR1 and CDR2 (germline): SGHDN, FVKESK. The V and J ends lost 1 base and 11 bases, in that order; junction bases with no gene match: 6. This CDR3 has 13 residues. Details on this clone: The antigen remains undetermined.

Sequences were obtained from PBMCs. This clonotype was obtained from a man younger than 30 in good health and CMV-seronegative. The chain joins TRBV14 to TRBJ2-3; 7 nucleotides match TRBD2. The CDR3 here is CASSQVGGSGQYF. As DNA, the CDR3 is TGTGCCAGCAGCCAAGTGGGGGGGAGCGGGCAGTATTTT.